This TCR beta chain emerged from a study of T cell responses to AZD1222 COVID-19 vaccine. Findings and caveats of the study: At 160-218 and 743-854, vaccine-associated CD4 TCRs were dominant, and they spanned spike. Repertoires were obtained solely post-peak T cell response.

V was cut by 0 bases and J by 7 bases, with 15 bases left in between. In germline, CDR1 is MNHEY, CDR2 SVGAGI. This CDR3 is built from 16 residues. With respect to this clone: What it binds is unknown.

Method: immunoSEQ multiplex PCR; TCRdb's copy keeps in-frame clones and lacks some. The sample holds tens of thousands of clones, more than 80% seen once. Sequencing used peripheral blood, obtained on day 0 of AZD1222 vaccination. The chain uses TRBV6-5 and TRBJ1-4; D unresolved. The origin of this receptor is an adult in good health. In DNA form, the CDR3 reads TGTGCCAGCAGTTACTCGATCGGGTTGACGGGTGAAAAACTGTTTTTT. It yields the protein CASSYSIGLTGEKLFF.